This is a list of T cell receptor beta chains from one sample in a study of identical twins. TCRdb reprocessed the 5' RACE reads with MiXCR, giving one entry per CDR3 protein. Seen here are hundreds of thousands of distinct CDR3 sequences, 15% to 20% observed once, and the top ten hold over 10%. This same sample was also part of a study on T cells expressing NK-cell markers.

The sample was PBMCs. The origin of the receptors is a young woman in good health. Both conserved end residues are part of each CDR3. D genes are given only for firm matches. A row's size may be missing; if present it is once, few, many or a size class.

j_gene	abundance	d_gene	v_gene	CDR3aa	CDR3nt
TRBJ1-5	.	TRBD1	TRBV24-1	CATSVPGGHRRQPQHF	TGTGCCACCAGTGTCCCAGGGGGCCATCGTAGGCAGCCCCAGCATTTT
TRBJ2-5	.	.	TRBV3-1	CASSRRTAYQETQYF	TGTGCCAGCAGCCGCCGGACAGCGTACCAAGAGACCCAGTACTTC
TRBJ2-7	.	TRBD1	TRBV11-2	CASSTGGLPYEQYF	TGTGCCAGCAGCACAGGGGGGCTACCCTACGAGCAGTACTTC
TRBJ2-1	few	.	TRBV21-1	CASTRRGREGLFNEQFF	TGTGCCAGCACCCGCCGGGGGCGGGAGGGCCTATTCAATGAGCAGTTCTTC
TRBJ2-1	.	.	TRBV9	CASSPLSGGAPQNEQFF	TGTGCCAGCAGCCCCCTCTCTGGGGGGGCTCCCCAAAATGAGCAGTTCTTC
TRBJ2-5	.	.	TRBV20-1	CSARDYETQYF	TGCAGTGCTAGAGATTACGAGACCCAGTACTTC
TRBJ2-1	.	TRBD1	TRBV13	CASSQRRLGQGANEQFF	TGTGCCAGCAGCCAAAGGCGGCTGGGACAGGGGGCGAATGAGCAGTTCTTC
TRBJ2-1	few	.	TRBV5-1	CASSLGVFLRGDNEQFF	TGCGCCAGCAGCTTGGGCGTGTTTCTGAGAGGGGACAATGAGCAGTTCTTC
TRBJ2-5	.	TRBD1	TRBV20-1	CSAIGQGHETQYF	TGCAGCGCGATCGGACAGGGGCACGAGACCCAGTACTTC
TRBJ2-3	.	.	TRBV12-3/TRBV12-4	CASSRWGHSSTDTQYF	TGTGCCAGCAGTAGATGGGGACACAGTAGCACAGATACGCAGTATTTT
TRBJ2-1	few	TRBD2	TRBV5-1	CASSLEGPSGGLNEQFF	TGCGCCAGCAGCTTGGAAGGCCCTAGCGGGGGTCTTAATGAGCAGTTCTTC
TRBJ2-7	few	.	TRBV7-9	CASSWPTGYEQYF	TGTGCCAGCAGCTGGCCGACAGGCTACGAGCAGTACTTC
TRBJ1-6	many	TRBD1	TRBV20-1	CSASGQQGTGSPLHF	TGCAGTGCTAGCGGGCAACAGGGGACAGGGTCACCCCTCCACTTT
TRBJ2-5	few	.	TRBV6-6	CASSPGPRDQYF	TGTGCCAGCAGTCCGGGACCTAGAGACCAGTACTTC
TRBJ1-1	.	.	TRBV20-1	CSARPRGGGAITEAFF	TGCAGTGCTAGGCCTCGTGGTGGAGGGGCAATAACTGAAGCTTTCTTT
TRBJ1-1	.	.	TRBV20-1	CSAIRGAEAFF	TGCAGTGCAATCCGGGGCGCTGAAGCTTTCTTT
TRBJ2-1	.	TRBD2	TRBV3-1	CASSPLGAGGWNEQFF	TGTGCCAGCAGCCCTTTGGGGGCGGGAGGGTGGAATGAGCAGTTCTTC
TRBJ1-2	few	.	TRBV20-1	CSAGADRYGYTF	TGCAGTGCTGGGGCGGACCGCTATGGCTACACCTTC
TRBJ2-1	few	.	TRBV29-1	CSVEDQRSASSYNEQFF	TGCAGCGTTGAAGATCAACGGAGCGCAAGCTCCTACAATGAGCAGTTCTTC
TRBJ2-1	.	.	TRBV20-1	CSARVSILYNEQFF	TGCAGTGCTAGAGTGTCAATACTTTACAATGAGCAGTTCTTC
TRBJ2-1	.	.	TRBV10-3	CAISDSVSSYNEQFF	TGTGCCATCAGTGATTCAGTTAGCTCCTACAATGAGCAGTTCTTC
TRBJ1-6	few	.	TRBV20-1	CSARDVGNSPLHF	TGCAGTGCTAGAGATGTGGGGAATTCACCCCTCCACTTT
TRBJ2-3	.	.	TRBV7-9	CASSLPIADTQYF	TGTGCCAGTTCTCTCCCCATCGCAGATACGCAGTATTTT
TRBJ1-5	.	.	TRBV7-2	CASSETGKQPQHF	TGTGCCAGCAGCGAAACAGGGAAACAGCCCCAGCATTTT
TRBJ2-4	.	.	TRBV6-5	CASGYTGKNIQYF	TGTGCCAGCGGTTACACAGGGAAGAACATTCAGTACTTC
TRBJ2-1	.	.	TRBV29-1	CSLISSYNEQFF	TGCAGCCTTATTAGCTCCTACAATGAGCAGTTCTTC
TRBJ2-3	.	.	TRBV21-1	CASSNYSSGSSTDTQYF	TGTGCCAGCAGCAACTATTCTAGCGGGAGTAGCACAGATACGCAGTATTTT
TRBJ2-1	few	.	TRBV14	CASSHYNKQFF	TGTGCCAGCAGCCACTACAACAAGCAGTTCTTC
TRBJ2-5	.	.	TRBV20-1	CSASSGQETQYF	TGCAGTGCTAGCTCAGGACAAGAGACCCAGTACTTC
TRBJ2-3	.	.	TRBV9	CASSRDGQTADTQYF	TGTGCCAGCAGCCGGGATGGGCAAACGGCAGATACGCAGTATTTT
TRBJ2-2	.	TRBD2	TRBV5-1	CASSWRRTSGSFTGELFF	TGCGCCAGCAGCTGGCGACGGACTAGCGGGTCTTTTACCGGGGAGCTGTTTTTT
TRBJ2-1	.	TRBD2	TRBV12-3/TRBV12-4	CASRAGGFGYNEQFF	TGTGCCAGCAGAGCCGGGGGGTTTGGGTACAATGAGCAGTTCTTC